Listed here is a single T cell receptor (beta chain). CDR1 is PRHDT, CDR2 FYEKMQ, per germline (reference sequence). The V gene end was trimmed by 5 bases and the J gene end by 7 bases; junction bases not matched to a gene: 7. The CDR3 has 15 residues. Per the authors' pipeline: Amplification of reference gene primers was used by the study to estimate nucleated cell counts. Sequencing was performed with immunoSEQ multiplex PCR; in TCRdb, only in-frame clones are kept and a portion is missing. V and J calls and clone size are as listed in that table; D and trimming were resolved from the DNA. The table records some 120,000 clones, 80% to 85% of them present only once. Participants' reported clinical history set cohort assignment. The data are from a study of blood T cell repertoires in COVID-19. As for the study in general: The United States, Italy and Spain were the sources of the acute and convalescent COVID-19 samples. Nucleic acid was either cDNA or gDNA, and it came from T cells, B-cell-depleted T cells, or PBMCs.

Specimen: PBMCs or T cells enriched from blood (not recorded which). This chain joins TRBV13 and TRBJ1-5; 11 bases match TRBD1. The receptor was derived from a young man who had recovered from COVID-19. The DNA for the CDR3 is TGTGCCAGCAGCCGACGGACAGGGGGCGAACAGCCCCAGCATTTT. Translated: CASSRRTGGEQPQHF.